This TCR beta chain was sequenced during a study of T cell responses to AZD1222 COVID-19 vaccine (dated by TCRdb to the early 2020s). Background on the whole study: TCR sequencing was performed for 233 trial participants, of whom about 200 were given two doses of AZD1222 and around 25 were given two doses of MenACWY control vaccine. Trial participants were enrolled by age into subgroups of 18-55, 56-69 and 70-plus years, and around 140, 26 and 57 TCR-sequenced participants, respectively, were included in these subgroups.

As regards this clone: Its antigen is not yet known. No quality values exist for individual bases; no much larger clone is one base distant.

The paper as a whole reports these results and caveats: In the small 56-69-year group, the increase in depth fell short of significance, most likely because of low power. Epitopes outside the regions mutated in the B.1.351 and B.1.1.7 variants were reportedly recognized by nearly half of the unique spike-specific TCRs. Because no day 14 peak-response samples were available, the repertoires could be characterized only after the peak T cell response. After two AZD1222 doses, both the breadth and the depth of spike-specific TCRs were significantly higher than at day 0 and than in MenACWY recipients. Conclusions about previously exposed vaccinees are limited because only six or seven AZD1222 recipients were SARS-CoV-2 seropositive at baseline. Participants were mostly white British and included more females than males, and it was suggested by the authors that clonal diversity may have been underestimated. Vaccine-associated CD4 TCRs spanned the whole spike protein, with dominant responses in regions 160-218 and 743-854.

Taken with the paper, the label for time point translates to: about 28 days (+/-7) after the second vaccine dose. Because spike-specific TCR depth and breadth did not differ between the two schedules, AZD1222 recipients who got a second dose at roughly 4 weeks were pooled with those who got a second dose at roughly 12 weeks. Vaccinee samples were obtained from the UK trials COV001 and COV002, which included a single-blind randomized controlled phase 2/3 trial of AZD1222 (ChAdOx1 nCoV-19) in healthy adults. For TCRbeta chain sequencing, PBMC samples from trial participants were taken at day 0 and at day 28 after the second dose. The CDR3 regions of human TCRbeta chains were analyzed by immunosequencing. The authors' pipeline ran thus. Repertoire TCRs were checked for matches against a reference library of SARS-CoV-2-specific TCRs that had been generated using the MIRA antigen-specificity platform. Breadth was defined as the fraction of unique TCRs that were SARS-CoV-2-associated. Depth was defined as the fraction of total T cells that were SARS-CoV-2-associated. Using the MIRA data, each spike-specific TCR was assigned both to the spike region to which the TCR was reactive and to a CD4 or CD8 class. Log10-transformed breadth and depth values were compared by one-way ANOVA with Sidak's multiple comparisons tests. This is the immuneACCESS table as TCRdb keeps it, with only in-frame sequences that have V and J called. A part of the clones is gone; compared with another copy, unresolved V genes explain less than half, and the rest is unexplained. The V and J calls and the clone size are those of that table, but D and trimming were determined from the DNA. Counted in this sample were about 150,000 clones; roughly 90% of them appeared once. The ten largest clones represent about 1.4% of the sample.

Counted from cysteine to phenylalanine, this CDR3 has 16 amino acids. The only DNA kept is the CDR3, 48 bases in frame from the first base. CDR1 and CDR2 (SGDLS, YYNGEE) derive from the germline V gene. Trimmed from V: 3 bases; trimmed from J: 3 bases; junction bases lacking a gene match: 10. This receptor was obtained from an adult who received the AZD1222 COVID-19 vaccine. Here the chain combines TRBV9 and TRBJ2-3, and TRBD2 matches 7 of the central bases. The specimen comprised peripheral blood, sampled 28 days after the second AZD1222 dose. The sequenced DNA is TGTGCCAGCAGCGCGGCCGGGGGGTTGCATACAGATACGCAGTATTTT. Its protein product is CASSAAGGLHTDTQYF.